Listed below are T cell receptor beta chains from one sample, sequenced in a study of shared clonotypes between healthy human individuals. The data were produced by immunoSEQ multiplex PCR, yet TCRdb's version contains in-frame clones alone and is incomplete. The table includes approximately 2,000,000 clones, roughly 92% detected once. The sample taken for sequencing was naive CD4+ T cells from PBMCs. These receptors originate from a man aged 18 to 29 in good health. Some clones in this sample may be carry-over from other donors' samples. Both conserved end residues are part of each CDR3. Each record gives: clone size, D gene, V gene, J gene, CDR3 protein, CDR3 DNA. D genes are given only for firm matches. The size field is filled for only some rows; it gives once, few, many or a size class.

clone_size: -
d_call: TRBD1
v_call: TRBV9
j_call: TRBJ2-7
cdr3_aa: CASSADGQGQSEQYF
cdr3_nt: TGTGCCAGCAGCGCGGACGGACAGGGACAATCCGAGCAGTACTTC

clone_size: -
d_call: -
v_call: TRBV5-1
j_call: TRBJ1-5
cdr3_aa: CASSLGDSNSNQPQHF
cdr3_nt: TGCGCCAGCAGCTTGGGCGACAGCAATAGCAATCAGCCCCAGCATTTT

clone_size: -
d_call: -
v_call: TRBV28
j_call: TRBJ1-4
cdr3_aa: CASSPPGTNEKLFF
cdr3_nt: TGTGCCAGCAGTCCCCCCGGGACTAATGAAAAACTGTTTTTT

clone_size: -
d_call: -
v_call: TRBV6-1
j_call: TRBJ2-4
cdr3_aa: CASSAHRDIQYF
cdr3_nt: TGTGCCAGCAGTGCACACAGAGACATTCAGTACTTC

clone_size: -
d_call: TRBD1
v_call: TRBV7-8
j_call: TRBJ2-7
cdr3_aa: CASSLRNGQGVIAYEQYF
cdr3_nt: TGTGCCAGCAGCTTACGTAACGGACAGGGGGTTATCGCCTACGAGCAGTACTTC

clone_size: few
d_call: -
v_call: TRBV28
j_call: TRBJ1-5
cdr3_aa: CASAPGLVSQPQHF
cdr3_nt: TGTGCCAGCGCTCCCGGTCTGGTTAGTCAGCCCCAGCATTTT

clone_size: -
d_call: -
v_call: TRBV5-5
j_call: TRBJ2-5
cdr3_aa: CASSLGQTQYF
cdr3_nt: TGTGCCAGCAGCTTGGGTCAGACCCAGTACTTC

clone_size: -
d_call: -
v_call: TRBV28
j_call: TRBJ2-7
cdr3_aa: CASSPMIAVQYF
cdr3_nt: TGTGCCAGCAGCCCAATGATAGCGGTACAGTACTTC

clone_size: -
d_call: -
v_call: TRBV10-1
j_call: TRBJ2-2
cdr3_aa: CASSGGVNTGELFF
cdr3_nt: TGCGCCAGCAGCGGAGGGGTCAACACCGGGGAGCTGTTTTTT

clone_size: -
d_call: -
v_call: TRBV5-1
j_call: TRBJ1-2
cdr3_aa: CASRLTVNYGYTF
cdr3_nt: TGCGCCAGCAGACTGACAGTAAACTATGGCTACACCTTC

clone_size: -
d_call: -
v_call: TRBV7-9
j_call: TRBJ2-5
cdr3_aa: CASSPKETQYF
cdr3_nt: TGTGCCAGCAGCCCCAAAGAGACCCAGTACTTC

clone_size: -
d_call: -
v_call: TRBV19
j_call: TRBJ1-4
cdr3_aa: CASSPEGAVYQEKLFF
cdr3_nt: TGTGCCAGTAGTCCGGAAGGAGCAGTTTACCAGGAAAAACTGTTTTTT

clone_size: -
d_call: -
v_call: TRBV9
j_call: TRBJ2-5
cdr3_aa: CASSVDRDQETQYF
cdr3_nt: TGTGCCAGCAGCGTAGACAGGGACCAAGAGACCCAGTACTTC

clone_size: once
d_call: TRBD2
v_call: TRBV5-6
j_call: TRBJ2-2
cdr3_aa: CASSPGLAGGFNTGELFF
cdr3_nt: TGTGCCAGCAGCCCGGGACTAGCGGGAGGGTTCAACACCGGGGAGCTGTTTTTT

clone_size: -
d_call: TRBD2
v_call: TRBV5-1
j_call: TRBJ2-7
cdr3_aa: CASSLVGTSGYEQYF
cdr3_nt: TGCGCCAGCAGCTTGGTGGGGACTAGCGGTTACGAGCAGTACTTC

clone_size: -
d_call: -
v_call: TRBV5-1
j_call: TRBJ2-3
cdr3_aa: CASILTGPLTRQARTDTQYF
cdr3_nt: TGCGCCAGCATACTAACGGGTCCATTAACTCGACAGGCGAGAACAGATACGCAGTATTTT

clone_size: -
d_call: -
v_call: TRBV7-8
j_call: TRBJ2-1
cdr3_aa: CASSLAPRLSYNEQFF
cdr3_nt: TGTGCCAGCAGCTTAGCGCCCAGGCTCTCCTACAATGAGCAGTTCTTC

clone_size: -
d_call: TRBD2
v_call: TRBV9
j_call: TRBJ2-1
cdr3_aa: CASSSGTSGSFLREQFF
cdr3_nt: TGTGCCAGCAGCTCAGGGACTAGCGGGAGCTTTTTGCGTGAGCAGTTCTTC

clone_size: -
d_call: -
v_call: TRBV10-3
j_call: TRBJ1-3
cdr3_aa: CAISEANYEGNTIYF
cdr3_nt: TGTGCCATCAGTGAAGCAAATTACGAGGGAAACACCATATATTTT

clone_size: -
d_call: -
v_call: TRBV9
j_call: TRBJ1-4
cdr3_aa: CASSALGQIGEKLFF
cdr3_nt: TGTGCCAGCAGCGCCTTAGGCCAGATAGGGGAAAAACTGTTTTTT

clone_size: -
d_call: TRBD1
v_call: TRBV7-9
j_call: TRBJ1-5
cdr3_aa: CASSLGQGNQPQHF
cdr3_nt: TGTGCCAGCAGCTTAGGACAGGGGAATCAGCCCCAGCATTTT

clone_size: -
d_call: TRBD2
v_call: TRBV4-1
j_call: TRBJ2-7
cdr3_aa: CASSQDPNSGGEQYF
cdr3_nt: TGCGCCAGCAGCCAAGACCCGAATAGCGGGGGTGAGCAGTACTTC

clone_size: -
d_call: -
v_call: TRBV30
j_call: TRBJ1-5
cdr3_aa: CACDGGRYNQPQHF
cdr3_nt: TGTGCCTGTGACGGCGGGAGATATAATCAGCCCCAGCATTTT

clone_size: -
d_call: TRBD2
v_call: TRBV18
j_call: TRBJ2-3
cdr3_aa: CASSPGLATDTQYF
cdr3_nt: TGTGCCAGCTCACCGGGACTAGCAACAGATACGCAGTATTTT

clone_size: once
d_call: -
v_call: TRBV7-3
j_call: TRBJ2-2
cdr3_aa: CASRRGPMSTGELFF
cdr3_nt: TGTGCCAGCCGCCGGGGCCCGATGAGCACCGGGGAGCTGTTTTTT

clone_size: -
d_call: -
v_call: TRBV6-6
j_call: TRBJ1-1
cdr3_aa: CASYQGAVSNTEAFF
cdr3_nt: TGTGCCAGCTATCAGGGTGCGGTTTCGAACACTGAAGCTTTCTTT

clone_size: -
d_call: TRBD1
v_call: TRBV14
j_call: TRBJ1-5
cdr3_aa: CASSQGGGGDQPQHF
cdr3_nt: TGTGCCAGCAGCCAAGGAGGAGGGGGCGATCAGCCCCAGCATTTT

clone_size: -
d_call: TRBD1
v_call: TRBV2
j_call: TRBJ2-7
cdr3_aa: CASRRGTETYEQYF
cdr3_nt: TGTGCCAGCAGGAGGGGGACAGAGACCTACGAGCAGTACTTC

clone_size: -
d_call: TRBD2
v_call: TRBV28
j_call: TRBJ2-1
cdr3_aa: CASSLSAASGRGYNEQFF
cdr3_nt: TGTGCCAGCAGTTTATCGGCGGCTAGCGGGAGGGGATACAATGAGCAGTTCTTC

clone_size: -
d_call: -
v_call: TRBV18
j_call: TRBJ2-7
cdr3_aa: CASSLNRAGSSYEQYF
cdr3_nt: TGTGCCAGCTCACTAAATAGGGCGGGTAGCTCCTACGAGCAGTACTTC

clone_size: -
d_call: TRBD2
v_call: TRBV5-1
j_call: TRBJ2-7
cdr3_aa: CASSPGVAGFYEQYF
cdr3_nt: TGCGCCAGCAGCCCCGGGGTAGCGGGATTCTACGAGCAGTACTTC